These T cell receptor beta chains were read from a single sample in a study of cytomegalovirus exposure and HLA in healthy donors. The protocol was immunoSEQ multiplex PCR, while the TCRdb copy is restricted to in-frame clones and leaves out a portion. Altogether 150,000 to 200,000 clones are present, about 76% being singletons, with the ten largest covering about 2.1%. Sequencing used PBMCs. The receptor source for this set is a female donor in good health and CMV-seronegative. Each CDR3 is given with its conserved first and last residue. A D gene is named only where the DNA matches it firmly. Only part of the rows carry a size: once, few, many, or a class if the clone is expanded.

V	J	D	size	CDR3	DNA
TRBV30	TRBJ2-7	-	-	CAWSVYAGQGPVEQYF	TGTGCCTGGAGTGTATATGCCGGGCAGGGTCCCGTCGAGCAGTACTTC
TRBV6-1	TRBJ1-6	TRBD1	-	CASRGDSSYNSPLHF	TGTGCCAGCAGGGGGGACAGCTCCTATAATTCACCCCTCCACTTT
TRBV6-1	TRBJ1-2	-	once	CASSEPGLSYTF	TGTGCCAGCAGTGAACCAGGGCTAAGCTACACCTTC
TRBV5-8	TRBJ2-7	TRBD2	-	CASSSPVWGGNSYEQYF	TGTGCCAGCAGCTCCCCCGTGTGGGGAGGGAATTCCTACGAGCAGTACTTC
TRBV4-1	TRBJ2-7	TRBD2	-	CASSQGEGKVAYEQYF	TGCGCCAGCAGCCAAGGGGAGGGTAAAGTGGCCTACGAGCAGTACTTC
TRBV29-1	TRBJ1-1	-	-	CSVVGLRMNTEAFF	TGCAGCGTTGTTGGGCTTCGGATGAACACTGAAGCTTTCTTT
TRBV20-1	TRBJ1-4	-	few	CSAKRVEKLFF	TGCAGTGCCAAGCGTGTTGAAAAACTGTTTTTT
TRBV5-1	TRBJ2-1	-	-	CASSLETPTYNEQFF	TGCGCCAGCAGCTTGGAGACACCTACCTACAATGAGCAGTTCTTC
TRBV2	TRBJ2-6	TRBD1	-	CASRSLQGAGANGLTF	TGTGCCAGCAGATCTCTCCAGGGGGCTGGGGCCAACGGCCTGACTTTC
TRBV19	TRBJ2-2	TRBD1	few	CAGQVSGAGELFF	TGTGCCGGACAGGTCTCTGGGGCCGGGGAGCTGTTTTTT
TRBV2	TRBJ2-7	-	-	CASSGGGAVPGEQYF	TGTGCCAGCAGTGGGGGCGGGGCAGTGCCGGGAGAGCAGTACTTC
TRBV25-1	TRBJ1-1	TRBD1	-	CASSEVKETGTNTEAFF	TGTGCCAGCAGTGAGGTAAAAGAGACAGGGACGAACACTGAAGCTTTCTTT
TRBV18	TRBJ2-7	TRBD2	-	CASSPGLANYEQYF	TGTGCCAGCTCACCGGGACTAGCGAACTACGAGCAGTACTTC
TRBV5-4	TRBJ2-5	-	-	CASSLREFQETQYF	TGTGCCAGCAGCTTGCGGGAGTTTCAAGAGACCCAGTACTTC
TRBV6-1	TRBJ2-7	-	-	CASRFFGGDTYEQHF	TGTGCCAGCAGATTTTTCGGGGGAGACACCTACGAGCAGCACTTC
TRBV6-1	TRBJ2-1	TRBD1	-	CASTTDRGLYNEQFF	TGTGCCAGCACTACGGACAGGGGGCTCTACAATGAGCAGTTCTTC
TRBV10-3	TRBJ1-1	TRBD1	few	CATRGQGDTEAFF	TGTGCCACCAGGGGACAGGGTGACACTGAAGCTTTCTTT
TRBV19	TRBJ1-5	TRBD1	few	CASRDRASQPQHF	TGTGCCAGCCGGGACAGGGCCTCTCAGCCCCAGCATTTT
TRBV6-6	TRBJ2-5	-	few	CASSSTSPQETQYF	TGTGCCAGCAGTTCGACAAGCCCCCAAGAGACCCAGTACTTC
TRBV19	TRBJ2-1	-	-	CASSMEVHPYNEQFF	TGTGCCAGTAGTATGGAGGTACATCCCTACAATGAGCAGTTCTTC
TRBV15	TRBJ1-4	TRBD1	-	CATSRTGSANEKLFF	TGTGCCACCAGCAGGACAGGGTCAGCTAATGAAAAACTGTTTTTT
TRBV7-3	TRBJ1-5	TRBD1	-	CASSAQPGQGSNSNQPQHF	TGTGCCAGCAGCGCCCAACCGGGACAGGGGTCTAATAGCAATCAGCCCCAGCATTTT
TRBV7-3	TRBJ2-5	-	-	CASSLDISSSTQYF	TGTGCCAGCAGCTTAGACATATCCAGCTCGACCCAGTACTTC
TRBV15	TRBJ2-3	TRBD1	-	CATSRDPQGAGDTQYF	TGTGCCACCAGCAGAGATCCACAGGGGGCGGGAGATACGCAGTATTTT
TRBV7-8	TRBJ2-7	-	-	CASSLAGHSYEQYF	TGTGCCAGCAGCTTAGCGGGGCACTCCTACGAGCAGTACTTC
TRBV9	TRBJ2-5	-	few	CASSPGVGVVETQYF	TGTGCCAGCAGCCCGGGTGTAGGGGTAGTAGAGACCCAGTACTTC